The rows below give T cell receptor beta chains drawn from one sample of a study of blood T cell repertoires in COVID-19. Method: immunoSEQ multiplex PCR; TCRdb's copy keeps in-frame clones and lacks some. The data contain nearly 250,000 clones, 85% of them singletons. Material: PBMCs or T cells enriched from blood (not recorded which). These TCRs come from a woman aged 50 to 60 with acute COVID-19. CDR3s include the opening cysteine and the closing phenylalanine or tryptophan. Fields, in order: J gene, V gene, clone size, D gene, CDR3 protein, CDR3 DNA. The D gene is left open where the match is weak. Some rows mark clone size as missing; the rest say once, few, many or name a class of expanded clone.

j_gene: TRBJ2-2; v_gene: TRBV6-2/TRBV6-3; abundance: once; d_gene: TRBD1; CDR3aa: CASSRTDRGRDTGELFF; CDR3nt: TGTGCCAGCAGCCGCACGGACAGGGGGCGGGACACCGGGGAGCTGTTTTTT
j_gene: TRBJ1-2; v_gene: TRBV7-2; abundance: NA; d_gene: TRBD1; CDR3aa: CASSFDRVRGYTF; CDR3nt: TGTGCCAGCAGCTTCGACAGGGTCCGGGGCTACACCTTC
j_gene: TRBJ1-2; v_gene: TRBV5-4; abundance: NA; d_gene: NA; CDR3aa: CASSLDKGLGYGYTF; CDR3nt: TGTGCCAGCAGCTTGGATAAGGGGCTCGGCTATGGCTACACCTTC
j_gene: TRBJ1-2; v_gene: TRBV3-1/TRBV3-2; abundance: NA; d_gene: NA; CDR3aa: CASSQGRTNYGYTF; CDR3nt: TGTGCCAGCAGCCAGGGGCGGACTAACTATGGCTACACCTTC
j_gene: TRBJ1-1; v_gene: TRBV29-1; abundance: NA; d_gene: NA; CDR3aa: CSVDEGINTEAFF; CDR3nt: TGCAGCGTTGACGAGGGAATCAACACTGAAGCTTTCTTT
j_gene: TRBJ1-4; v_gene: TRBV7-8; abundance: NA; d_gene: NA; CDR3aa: CASSLGFSGRGGGNEKLFF; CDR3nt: TGTGCCAGCAGCTTAGGCTTCAGTGGAAGAGGAGGCGGCAACGAAAAACTGTTTTTT
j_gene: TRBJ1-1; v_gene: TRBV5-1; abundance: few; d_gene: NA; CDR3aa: CASSSPGMNTEAFF; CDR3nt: TGCGCCAGCAGCTCCCCGGGGATGAACACTGAAGCTTTCTTT
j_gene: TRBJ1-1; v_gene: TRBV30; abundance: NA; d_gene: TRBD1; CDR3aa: CAWGRDREAFF; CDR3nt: TGTGCCTGGGGCCGGGACAGGGAAGCTTTCTTT
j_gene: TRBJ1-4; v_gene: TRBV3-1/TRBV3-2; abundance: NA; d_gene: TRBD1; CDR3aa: CASRSGGTSTNEKLFF; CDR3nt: TGTGCCAGCAGATCAGGGGGGACTTCAACTAATGAAAAACTGTTTTTT
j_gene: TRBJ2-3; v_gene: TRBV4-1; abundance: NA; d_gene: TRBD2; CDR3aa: CASSQRPSGLTDTQYF; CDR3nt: TGCGCCAGCAGCCAGAGGCCTAGCGGCCTCACAGATACGCAGTATTTT
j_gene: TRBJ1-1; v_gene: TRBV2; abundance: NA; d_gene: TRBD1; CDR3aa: CASSEYGTGMNTEAFF; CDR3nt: TGTGCCAGCAGTGAGTACGGGACAGGGATGAACACTGAAGCTTTCTTT
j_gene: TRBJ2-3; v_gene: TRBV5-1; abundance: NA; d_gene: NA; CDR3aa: CASSLASAADTQYF; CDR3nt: TGCGCCAGCAGCTTGGCTAGCGCGGCCGATACGCAGTATTTT
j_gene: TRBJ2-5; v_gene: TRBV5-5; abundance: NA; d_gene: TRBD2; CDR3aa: CASARGLAGRETQYF; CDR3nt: TGTGCCAGCGCCAGGGGCCTAGCGGGGCGAGAGACCCAGTACTTC
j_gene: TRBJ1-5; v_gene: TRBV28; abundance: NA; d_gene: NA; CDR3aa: CASRPPYIQPQHF; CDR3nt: TGTGCCAGCAGACCTCCTTACATTCAGCCCCAGCATTTT
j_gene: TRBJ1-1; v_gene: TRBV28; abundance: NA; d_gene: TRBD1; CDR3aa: CASSSYRGGTEAFF; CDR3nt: TGTGCCAGCAGTTCCTACAGGGGTGGCACTGAAGCTTTCTTT
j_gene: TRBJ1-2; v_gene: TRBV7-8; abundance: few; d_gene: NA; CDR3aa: CASSPVAGIYGYTF; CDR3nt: TGTGCCAGCAGCCCGGTGGCAGGGATCTATGGCTACACCTTC
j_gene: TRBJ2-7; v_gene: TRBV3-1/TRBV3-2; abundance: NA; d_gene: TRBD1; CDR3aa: CASSPRDRGYEQYF; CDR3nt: TGTGCCAGCAGCCCCCGGGACAGGGGCTACGAGCAGTACTTC
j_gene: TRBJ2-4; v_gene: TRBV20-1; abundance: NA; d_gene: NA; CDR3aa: CSGEEGDIQYF; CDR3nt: TGCAGTGGCGAGGAGGGTGACATTCAGTACTTC
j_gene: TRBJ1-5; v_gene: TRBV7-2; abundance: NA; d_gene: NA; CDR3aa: CASSIQTSSNQPQHF; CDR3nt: TGTGCCAGCAGCATTCAAACAAGTAGCAATCAGCCCCAGCATTTT
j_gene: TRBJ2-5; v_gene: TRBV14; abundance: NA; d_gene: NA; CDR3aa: CASSQEMGRAEQETQYF; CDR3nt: TGTGCCAGCAGCCAAGAGATGGGGCGCGCGGAGCAAGAGACCCAGTACTTC
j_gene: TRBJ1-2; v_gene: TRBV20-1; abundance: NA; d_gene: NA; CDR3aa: CSARAGDGYTF; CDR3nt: TGCAGTGCTAGAGCAGGGGATGGCTACACCTTC
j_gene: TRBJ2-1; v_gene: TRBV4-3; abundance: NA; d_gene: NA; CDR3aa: CASSQDRFGNEQFF; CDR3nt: TGCGCCAGCAGCCAAGATCGCTTCGGGAATGAGCAGTTCTTC
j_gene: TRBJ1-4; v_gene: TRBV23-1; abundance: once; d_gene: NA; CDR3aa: CASSPNGGEKLFF; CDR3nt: TGCGCCAGCAGTCCTAACGGGGGGGAAAAACTGTTTTTT
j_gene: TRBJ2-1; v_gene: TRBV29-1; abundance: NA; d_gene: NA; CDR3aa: CSVEEGVNEQFF; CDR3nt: TGCAGCGTTGAAGAGGGCGTTAATGAGCAGTTCTTC
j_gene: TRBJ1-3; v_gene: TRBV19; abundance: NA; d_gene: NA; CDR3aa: CASRDTRSSSGNTIYF; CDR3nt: TGTGCCAGCCGGGACACTAGATCGAGCTCTGGAAACACCATATATTTT
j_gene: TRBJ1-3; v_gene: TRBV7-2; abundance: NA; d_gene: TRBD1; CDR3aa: CASSLEDRGSGNTIYF; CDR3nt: TGTGCCAGCAGCTTAGAGGACAGGGGATCGGGAAACACCATATATTTT
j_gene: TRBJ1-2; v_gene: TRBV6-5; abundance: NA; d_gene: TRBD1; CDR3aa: CASNQGAQGYGYTF; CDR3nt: TGTGCCAGCAACCAGGGGGCGCAAGGCTATGGCTACACCTTC
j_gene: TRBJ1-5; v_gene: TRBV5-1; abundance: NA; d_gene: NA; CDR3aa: CASSPGGNQPQHF; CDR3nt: TGCGCCAGCAGCCCAGGGGGCAATCAGCCCCAGCATTTT
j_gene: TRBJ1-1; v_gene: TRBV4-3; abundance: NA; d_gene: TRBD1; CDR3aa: CASSQSGTGGQEAFF; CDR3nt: TGCGCCAGCAGCCAATCCGGGACAGGGGGGCAGGAAGCTTTCTTT
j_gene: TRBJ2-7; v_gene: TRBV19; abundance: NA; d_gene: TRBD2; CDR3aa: CASREGTSGGHEQYF; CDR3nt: TGTGCCAGTAGGGAAGGGACTAGCGGGGGCCACGAGCAGTACTTC
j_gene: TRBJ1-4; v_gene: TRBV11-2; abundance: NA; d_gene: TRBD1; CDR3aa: CASSLQQGNNEKLFF; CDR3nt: TGTGCCAGCAGCTTGCAACAGGGGAATAATGAAAAACTGTTTTTT
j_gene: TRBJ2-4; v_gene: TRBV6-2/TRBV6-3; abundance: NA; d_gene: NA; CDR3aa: CASSATTGLGAKNIQYF; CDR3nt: TGTGCCAGCAGTGCCACTACAGGGTTAGGAGCCAAAAACATTCAGTACTTC
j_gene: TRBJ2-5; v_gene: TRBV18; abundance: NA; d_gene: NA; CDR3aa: CASSQGLRETQYF; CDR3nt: TGTGCCAGCTCACAGGGACTTAGGGAGACCCAGTACTTC
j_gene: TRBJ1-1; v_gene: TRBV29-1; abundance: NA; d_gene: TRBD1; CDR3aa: CSVPAGQGKTFF; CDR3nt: TGCAGCGTTCCTGCGGGACAGGGGAAAACTTTCTTT
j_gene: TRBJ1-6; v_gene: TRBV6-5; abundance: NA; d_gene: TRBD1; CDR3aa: CASRRGTGDSPLHF; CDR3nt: TGTGCCAGCAGGCGAGGGACAGGGGATTCACCCCTCCACTTT
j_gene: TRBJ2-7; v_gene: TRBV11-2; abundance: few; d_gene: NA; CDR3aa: CASSLYGQPFYEQYF; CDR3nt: TGTGCCAGCAGCTTATACGGACAGCCTTTCTACGAGCAGTACTTC
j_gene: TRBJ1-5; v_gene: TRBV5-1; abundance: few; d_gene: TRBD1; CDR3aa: CASSLALDRHNQPQHF; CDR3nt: TGCGCCAGCAGCTTGGCCCTGGACAGGCACAATCAGCCCCAGCATTTT
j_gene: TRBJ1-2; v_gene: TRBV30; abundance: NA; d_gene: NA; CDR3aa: CAWSESVGGYTF; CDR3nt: TGTGCCTGGAGCGAGTCCGTCGGTGGCTACACCTTC
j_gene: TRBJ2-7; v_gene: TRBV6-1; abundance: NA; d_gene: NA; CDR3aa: CASSPRHDQQYF; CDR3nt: TGTGCCAGCAGTCCCCGACATGACCAGCAGTACTTC
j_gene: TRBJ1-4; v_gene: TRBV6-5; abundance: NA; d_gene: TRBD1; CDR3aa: CASSPGGEGEKLFF; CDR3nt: TGTGCCAGCAGTCCAGGGGGCGAAGGTGAAAAACTGTTTTTT
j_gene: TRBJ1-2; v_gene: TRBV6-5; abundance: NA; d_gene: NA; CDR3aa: CASSYSLRDSYGYTF; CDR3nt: TGTGCCAGCAGTTACTCCCTCCGGGATTCCTATGGCTACACCTTC
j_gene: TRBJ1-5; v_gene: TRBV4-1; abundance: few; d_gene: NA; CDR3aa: CASSQDRGGGQPQHF; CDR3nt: TGCGCCAGCAGCCAAGATCGGGGGGGCGGGCAGCCCCAGCATTTT
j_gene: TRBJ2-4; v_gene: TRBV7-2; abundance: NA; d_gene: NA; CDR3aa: CASSFQKLAKNIQYF; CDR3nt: TGTGCCAGCAGCTTTCAAAAACTAGCCAAAAACATTCAGTACTTC
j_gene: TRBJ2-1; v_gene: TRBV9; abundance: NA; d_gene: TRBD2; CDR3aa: CASSPRGGGGYNEQFF; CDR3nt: TGTGCCAGCAGCCCGCGGGGCGGGGGGGGTTACAATGAGCAGTTCTTC
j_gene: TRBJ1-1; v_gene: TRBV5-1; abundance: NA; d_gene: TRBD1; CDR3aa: CASGQGDTEAFF; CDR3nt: TGCGCCAGCGGACAGGGTGACACTGAAGCTTTCTTT
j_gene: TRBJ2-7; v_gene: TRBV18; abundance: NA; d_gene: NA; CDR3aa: CASSPPLTGSEQYF; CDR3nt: TGTGCCAGCTCACCACCGCTCACCGGGAGCGAGCAGTACTTC
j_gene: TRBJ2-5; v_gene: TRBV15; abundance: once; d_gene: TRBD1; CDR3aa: CATRYGQGQVETQYF; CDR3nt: TGTGCCACCAGATACGGACAGGGGCAGGTTGAGACCCAGTACTTC
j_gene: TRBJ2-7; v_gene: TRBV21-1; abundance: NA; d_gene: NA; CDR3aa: CASSKDGEGLAVFYEQYF; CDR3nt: TGTGCCAGCAGCAAAGATGGTGAGGGACTAGCGGTTTTCTACGAGCAGTACTTC
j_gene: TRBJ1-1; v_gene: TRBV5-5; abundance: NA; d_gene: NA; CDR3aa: CASSLTGQPNTEAFF; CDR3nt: TGTGCCAGCAGCTTGACTGGACAGCCGAACACTGAAGCTTTCTTT
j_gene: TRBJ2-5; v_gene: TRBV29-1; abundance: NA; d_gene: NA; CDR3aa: CSVEFLQAPETQYF; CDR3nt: TGCAGCGTTGAATTCCTACAGGCACCCGAGACCCAGTACTTC
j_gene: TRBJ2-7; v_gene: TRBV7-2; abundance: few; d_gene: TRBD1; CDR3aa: CASESTGGYEQYF; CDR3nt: TGTGCCAGCGAATCGACAGGGGGCTACGAGCAGTACTTC
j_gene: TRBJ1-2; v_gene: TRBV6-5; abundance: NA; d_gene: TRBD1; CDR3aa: CASSGRDREGYTF; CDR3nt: TGTGCCAGCAGCGGACGAGACAGGGAGGGCTACACCTTC
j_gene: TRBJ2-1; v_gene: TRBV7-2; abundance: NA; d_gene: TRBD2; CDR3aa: CASSLAVLTSPLYNEQFF; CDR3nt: TGTGCCAGCAGCTTAGCGGTTCTGACTAGCCCACTCTACAATGAGCAGTTCTTC